One sample yielded the 10 T cell receptor beta chains listed below, sequenced in a study of vaccination effects on CD4 cells after COVID-19. It was after around eleven days of culture that CD4+ T cells were isolated. All study participants received two doses of BNT162b2 or mRNA-1273 vaccine. These receptors' targets are unknown. The repertoire was sequenced with immunoSEQ multiplex PCR; TCRdb's copy has only in-frame clones and lacks some. The sample holds more than 60,000 clones, around 70% seen once. Sample: CD4+ T cells from PBMCs cultured without peptide, taken after COVID-19 vaccination. The origin of the receptors is a human donor who received a COVID-19 vaccine.

This chain uses TRBV5-1 with TRBJ2-7; D is possibly TRBD1 or TRBD2 (5 bases each). In germline, CDR1 is SGHRS, CDR2 YFSETQ. Trimming cost V 2 bases and J 2 bases, with 14 bases left between them. The CDR3 runs 15 residues. CDR3 protein: CASSLKGPGAYEQYV. The CDR3, as DNA: TGCGCCAGCAGCTTAAAGGGGCCCGGGGCCTACGAGCAGTACGTC.

The chain has TRBV28 and TRBJ1-1, with 7 nucleotides matching TRBD1. J gave up 1 base and V 2 bases, and 1 base lay outside the gene matches. CDR1 MDHEN and CDR2 SYDVKM come from the germline V gene. The CDR3 is 14 residues long. CDR3 sequence: CASSLGDRNTEAFF. The CDR3 coding sequence is TGTGCCAGCAGTTTAGGGGACAGGAACACTGAAGCTTTCTTT.

By sample fraction, this clone is medium-sized. The V gene is TRBV18, the J gene TRBJ1-5; D unresolved. The CDR3 spans 15 residues. The germline gives CDR1 KGHSH, CDR2 LQKENI. V was cut by 4 bases and J by 0 bases, with 10 bases left in between. Here the CDR3 reads CASSLDQNSNQPQHF. Here the CDR3 DNA reads TGTGCCAGCTCACTAGACCAGAATAGCAATCAGCCCCAGCATTTT.

The rearrangement uses TRBV19 and TRBJ1-5, with unresolved D. V dropped 3 bases and J dropped 2 bases, with 11 bases sitting between them. There are 15 residues in the CDR3. Germline CDR1 is LNHDA and CDR2 is SQIVND (reference sequence). CDR3 sequence reads: CASSISGVGNQPQHF. The CDR3, as DNA: TGTGCCAGTAGTATTTCCGGGGTTGGCAATCAGCCCCAGCATTTT.

The chain employs TRBV5-1 and TRBJ2-5, with TRBD1 as a possible D gene (5 bases). Trimming cost V 0 bases and J 0 bases, with 9 bases left between them. This CDR3 region has 15 residues. CDR1 and CDR2 from the germline V gene are SGHRS and YFSETQ. The DNA of the CDR3 is TGCGCCAGCAGCTTGGGCAGGGTGTACCAAGAGACCCAGTACTTC. Residues: CASSLGRVYQETQYF. Full variable domain (missing parts from reference TRBV5-1 and TRBJ2-5): KAGVTQTPRYLIKTRGQQVTLSCSPISGHRSVSWYQQTPGQGLQFLFEYFSETQRNKGNFPGRFSGRQFSNSRSEMNVSTLELGDSALYLCASSLGRVYQETQYFGPGTRLLVL.

The rearrangement joins TRBV5-1 to TRBJ2-3; 8 nucleotides match TRBD2. CDR3 length: 15 amino acids. Germline CDR1 SGHRS, CDR2 YFSETQ. J gave up 1 base and V 0 bases, and 1 base lay outside the gene matches. The CDR3 spells CASSLDSGGTDTQYF. CDR3 bases: TGCGCCAGCAGCTTGGATAGCGGGGGCACAGATACGCAGTATTTT.

This rearrangement joins TRBV29-1 to TRBJ2-5; 8 bases agree with TRBD2. The CDR3 loop spans 13 amino acids. V lost 7 bases, J lost 5 bases, and 9 bases stayed unmatched. The germline CDR1 and CDR2 sequences are SQVTM and ANQGSEA. CDR3 residues: CSASGLAPETQYF. The CDR3 region has the DNA TGCAGCGCCTCTGGACTAGCCCCGGAGACCCAGTACTTC. The complete variable domain, with remaining parts taken from reference TRBV29-1 and TRBJ2-5, reads SAVISQKPSRDICQRGTSLTIQCQVDSQVTMMFWYRQQPGQSLTLIATANQGSEATYESGFVIDKFPISRPNLTFSTLTVSNMSPEDSSIYLCSASGLAPETQYFGPGTRLLVL.

This sequence joins TRBV6-6 and TRBJ2-6; D remains ambiguous. The V end lost 2 bases, the J end lost 2 bases, and 10 bases lay between the germline ends. Germline CDR1 and CDR2: MNHNY and SVGAGI (reference sequence). CDR3 length equals 16 residues. CDR3 residues: CASSYPGMTGANVLTF. The DNA of the CDR3 is TGTGCCAGCAGTTACCCAGGCATGACTGGGGCCAACGTCCTGACTTTC.

This clone appeared once. The gene calls are TRBV5-6 and TRBJ1-2; D uncertain. This CDR3 comprises 14 residues. The V end was cut by 0 bases, the J end by 0 bases, with 6 bases between. Germline lookup yields CDR1 SGHDT and CDR2 YYEEEE. The DNA for the CDR3 is TGTGCCAGCAGCTTGGAACCTACTAACTATGGCTACACCTTC. It is translated as CASSLEPTNYGYTF.

V usage is TRBV7-7 and J usage is TRBJ2-3; D is perhaps TRBD2 (5 bases). The germline gives CDR1 SSHAT, CDR2 FNYEAQ (reference sequence). The germline V and J ends were trimmed by 2 bases and 5 bases, with 14 bases remaining between them. The length of the CDR3 is 15 residues. This chain's CDR3 is CASSLLAGKGDTQYF. The CDR3 nucleotides are TGTGCCAGCAGCTTACTAGCCGGGAAGGGAGATACGCAGTATTTT.